The 19 T cell receptor beta chains below all came from one sample that was sequenced in a study of cytomegalovirus exposure and HLA in healthy donors. The PCR had 60 Vbeta and 13 Jbeta primers. TCRdb's copy holds only in-frame clones and misses some; the assay was immunoSEQ multiplex PCR. The profile covers about 260,000 clones, with approximately 70% appearing a single time and 2% to 2.5% taken by the ten largest. The sequencing input was PBMCs. The origin of the receptors is a female donor in good health and CMV-seronegative.

J is TRBJ1-2 and V is TRBV28; 8 bases align to TRBD1. This CDR3 is built from 16 residues. The germline V gene has CDR1 MDHEN and CDR2 SYDVKM. The V segment lost 1 base and the J segment 4 bases; nucleotides outside the gene matches: 8. CDR3 DNA: TGTGCCAGCAGTTTATTTCGTCCAGGGGGCGGCTATGGCTACACCTTC. Amino acid sequence: CASSLFRPGGGYGYTF.

This chain connects TRBV11-2 to TRBJ2-7; TRBD2 matches 14 bases. Germline CDR1 and CDR2: SGHAT and FQNNGV. V was pared by 5 bases and J by 0 bases, with 3 bases of the junction left unmatched. CDR3 length equals 16 residues. The CDR3 here is CASSRLAGGGSYEQYF. Here the CDR3 DNA reads TGTGCCAGCAGCCGACTAGCGGGAGGGGGCTCCTACGAGCAGTACTTC.

The chain is built from TRBV18 and TRBJ1-2; the D is unclear. The CDR3 spans 13 residues. In germline, CDR1 is KGHSH, CDR2 LQKENI. Trimming removed 3 bases from V and 2 bases from J, with 7 bases in between. In DNA, the CDR3 is TGTGCCAGCTCACCGGAGAGAAACTATGGCTACACCTTC. As protein: CASSPERNYGYTF. Full variable domain (remainder filled in from reference TRBV18 and TRBJ1-2): NAGVMQNPRHLVRRRGQEARLRCSPMKGHSHVYWYRQLPEEGLKFMVYLQKENIIDESGMPKERFSAEFPKEGPSILRIQQVVRGDSAAYFCASSPERNYGYTFGSGTRLTVV.

CDR3 nucleotide sequence: TGTGCCACCAGCAGAGCCGTTGTCAATGAGCAGTTCTTC. Its protein is CATSRAVVNEQFF. This chain connects TRBV15 to TRBJ2-1; D not resolved. Germline CDR1 reads LNHNV; CDR2 reads YYDKDF (reference sequence). CDR3 length: 13 residues. Deletions cut 1 base from V and 6 bases from J, with 7 bases between.

The chain links TRBV6-1 to TRBJ2-7, with D perhaps TRBD2 (5 bases). With 3 bases removed from V and 9 bases from J, the gap between germline ends came to 24 bases. Germline V gene data show CDR1 as MNHNS and CDR2 as SASEGT. CDR3 length equals 16 residues. For the CDR3, the DNA is TGTGCCAGCAGTGAGAAGTTTGGGATAGAGGGCTGGGGGCAGTACTTC. The encoded protein is CASSEKFGIEGWGQYF.

The J gene is TRBJ2-2, the V gene TRBV10-3; D is undetermined. V dropped 5 bases and J dropped 5 bases, with 3 bases sitting between them. CDR3 length: 11 amino acids. The germline CDR1 and CDR2 sequences are ENHRY and SYGVKD. CDR3 region: CAISLTGELFF. The CDR3 DNA follows: TGTGCCATCAGTCTGACCGGGGAGCTGTTTTTT.

The chain employs TRBV19 and TRBJ2-5, with 15 bases identical to TRBD2. The J call may be faulty, since TRBJ2-7 better matches the DNA end. The germline gives CDR1 LNHDA, CDR2 SQIVND (reference sequence). This CDR3 spans 15 amino acids. CDR3: CASSMGLAGGYEQYF. CDR3 sequence (DNA): TGTGCCAGTAGTATGGGACTAGCGGGAGGTTACGAGCAGTACTTC.

The V and J genes are TRBV10-3 and TRBJ2-6; 7 bases align to TRBD2. CDR1 and CDR2 (germline): ENHRY, SYGVKD. The CDR3 length is 17 residues. V lost 4 bases, J lost 2 bases, and 8 bases stayed unmatched. The CDR3 protein is CAISVERDQTGANVLTF. The CDR3 coding sequence is TGTGCCATCAGTGTGGAGCGGGATCAGACTGGGGCCAACGTCCTGACTTTC.

This chain uses TRBV5-1 with TRBJ1-2; the D is unclear. The CDR3 has 15 amino acids. CDR1 is SGHRS and CDR2 is YFSETQ in the germline V gene. Trimming removed 4 bases from V and 4 bases from J, with 17 bases in between. Here the CDR3 reads CASSPDTLGGYGYTF. DNA of the CDR3: TGCGCCAGCAGCCCAGACACCTTAGGTGGCTATGGCTACACCTTC.

The V gene is TRBV18, the J gene TRBJ2-5, with D uncertain. The CDR3 covers 12 residues. V was trimmed by 4 bases and J by 1 base, leaving 4 bases between them. Germline lookup yields CDR1 KGHSH and CDR2 LQKENI. The CDR3 coding sequence is TGTGCCAGCTCACTAGTCCAAGAGACCCAGTACTTC. It codes for CASSLVQETQYF.

This clone occurred once. The chain is built from TRBV5-4 and TRBJ2-3; 10 bases line up with TRBD2. The CDR3 is 18 residues long. CDR1 is SGHNT and CDR2 is YYREEE in the germline V gene (reference sequence). The V segment lost 1 base and the J segment 4 bases; nucleotides outside the gene matches: 12. CDR3 amino acids: CASSLRTNKREGPDTQYF. The CDR3 nucleotides read TGTGCCAGCAGCTTGCGGACGAATAAGCGGGAGGGGCCAGATACGCAGTATTTT.

The DNA of the CDR3 is TGCGCCAGCAGCTTGGGGCGGGAGCAGGATGAGCAGTTCTTC. Protein: CASSLGREQDEQFF. The gene calls are TRBV5-1 and TRBJ2-1, with 7 bases identical to TRBD2. Germline CDR1 and CDR2: SGHRS and YFSETQ. This CDR3 contains 14 residues. V lost 0 bases and J lost 8; bases outside the gene matches: 5.

The chain recombines TRBV7-6 with TRBJ2-7, with TRBD2 as a possible D gene (5 bases). There are 15 residues in the CDR3. Trimming shortened V by 1 base and J by 0 bases, and 10 bases separated the two germline ends. The germline CDR1 and CDR2 sequences are SGHVS and FNYEAQ. CDR3 in DNA: TGTGCCAGCAGCTTAGGTTGGGAGAGCTCCTACGAGCAGTACTTC. It is translated as CASSLGWESSYEQYF.

The gene calls are TRBV30 and TRBJ2-1, with D unresolved. Trimming took off 5 bases at V and 5 bases at J, with 7 bases between the two ends. The CDR3 has 11 residues. In germline, CDR1 is GTSNPN, CDR2 SVGIG (reference sequence). This chain's CDR3 is CAWGTNNEQFF. The CDR3, as DNA: TGTGCCTGGGGAACTAACAATGAGCAGTTCTTC. Full variable domain (missing parts from reference TRBV30 and TRBJ2-1): SQTIHQWPATLVQPVGSPLSLECTVEGTSNPNLYWYRQAAGRGLQLLFYSVGIGQISSEVPQNLSASRPQDRQFILSSKKLLLSDSGFYLCAWGTNNEQFFGPGTRLTVL.

The chain combines TRBV19 with TRBJ2-3; 9 bases map to TRBD2. Losses at the gene ends were 3 bases for V and 4 bases for J; bases not matched to a gene: 8. CDR1 is LNHDA, CDR2 SQIVND, per germline (reference sequence). The CDR3 has 16 amino acids. CDR3 residues: CASSIPTSGSADTQYF. The CDR3 DNA sequence: TGTGCCAGTAGTATCCCTACTAGCGGGTCCGCAGATACGCAGTATTTT.

The chain recombines TRBV18 with TRBJ2-2; weak D call: TRBD2 (6 bases). V dropped 4 bases and J dropped 3 bases, with 12 bases sitting between them. The CDR3 extends over 15 amino acids. The germline CDR1 and CDR2 sequences are KGHSH and LQKENI. CDR3 in DNA: TGTGCCAGCTCACGGACCTTAGCGGACACCGGGGAGCTGTTTTTT. Amino acid sequence: CASSRTLADTGELFF.

This clone was recorded only once. V usage is TRBV28 and J usage is TRBJ1-4; D may be TRBD1 (6 bases). Germline V lookup: CDR1 MDHEN, CDR2 SYDVKM. This CDR3 has 18 residues. Trimming left V 2 bases short and J 1 base short, with 17 bases between. CDR3 sequence: CASSLIAQGFGTNEKLFF. The CDR3 DNA is TGTGCCAGCAGTTTAATCGCCCAGGGGTTCGGAACTAATGAAAAACTGTTTTTT.

This clone was counted once. This rearrangement joins TRBV4-1 to TRBJ2-5, with 12 bases identical to TRBD2. The junction had 9 bases not matched to a gene; V was cut back by 1 base and J by 6 bases. The CDR3 has 17 amino acids. Germline loops: CDR1 MGHRA, CDR2 YSYEKL. For the CDR3, the DNA is TGCGCCAGCAGCCAAGGACTAGCGGGAGTAAGGTCCAAGACCCAGTACTTC. Residues: CASSQGLAGVRSKTQYF.

This chain links TRBV28 with TRBJ2-3; the match to TRBD2 covers 9 bases. The CDR3 is 17 residues long. J lost 2 bases, V lost 2 bases, and 8 bases had no gene match. The V gene's germline CDR1 is MDHEN and CDR2 SYDVKM. The CDR3 reads CASSLRSGRGFTDTQYF. The CDR3 coding sequence is TGTGCCAGCAGTTTACGTAGCGGGAGAGGGTTCACAGATACGCAGTATTTT. Filled out from reference TRBV28 and TRBJ2-3, the complete variable domain reads DVKVTQSSRYLVKRTGEKVFLECVQDMDHENMFWYRQDPGLGLRLIYFSYDVKMKEKGDIPEGYSVSREKKERFSLILESASTNQTSMYLCASSLRSGRGFTDTQYFGPGTRLTVL.